The 8 T cell receptor beta chains reported below all come from one sample, sequenced in a study of response to subunit inactivated influenza vaccine. TCRdb independently ran MiXCR on the RT-PCR reads; one entry per CDR3 protein. The data show over 450,000 distinct CDR3 sequences, 10% to 15% seen once. The sequencing used PBMCs from blood, collected 45 days after vaccination. These receptors were taken from a man aged 45 to 65 who received an inactivated influenza vaccine.

This clonotype was picked up many times. This chain connects TRBV29-1 to TRBJ2-4, with 10 bases aligning to TRBD2. The CDR3 has 13 residues. Losses at the gene ends were 4 bases for V and 10 bases for J; bases not matched to a gene: 7. Germline CDR1 reads SQVTM; CDR2 reads ANQGSEA. The CDR3 bases are TGCAGCGTTGTAAGCCTAGCGGGGGCTATTCAGTACTTC. Its protein is CSVVSLAGAIQYF. The full variable domain, completed using reference TRBV29-1 and TRBJ2-4, is SAVISQKPSRDICQRGTSLTIQCQVDSQVTMMFWYRQQPGQSLTLIATANQGSEATYESGFVIDKFPISRPNLTFSTLTVSNMSPEDSSIYLCSVVSLAGAIQYFGAGTRLSVL.

This clonotype came up once. This chain links TRBV14 with TRBJ2-7; no clear D. The CDR3 totals 13 residues. Trimming stripped 1 base from V and 1 base from J, with 5 bases between. Germline V gene lookup returns CDR1 SGHDN and CDR2 FVKESK. This CDR3 reads CASSQVFSYEQYF. CDR3 sequence (DNA): TGTGCCAGCAGCCAAGTTTTTTCCTACGAGCAGTACTTC.

This clonotype came up a few times. The chain employs TRBV11-2 and TRBJ1-6; D is undetermined. Germline V gives CDR1 SGHAT, CDR2 FQNNGV. The CDR3 length is 13 residues. Trimming took off 2 bases at V and 7 bases at J, with 6 bases between the two ends. This chain's CDR3 is CASSLYGNSPLHF. The CDR3 region has the DNA TGTGCCAGCAGCTTATACGGAAATTCACCCCTCCACTTT.

This chain uses TRBV18 with TRBJ2-1; D gene uncertain. The CDR3 sequence is 13 residues long. Germline V lookup: CDR1 KGHSH, CDR2 LQKENI. Trimming left V 6 bases short and J 2 bases short, with 8 bases between. Here the CDR3 DNA reads TGTGCCAGCTCCACGGCCGCCTACAATGAGCAGTTCTTC. This encodes CASSTAAYNEQFF.

This clonotype was detected a few times. The rearrangement links TRBV7-3 to TRBJ1-1, with D possibly TRBD1 on 5 matching bases. The CDR3 spans 13 residues. Trimming cost V 6 bases and J 6 bases, with 14 bases left between them. CDR1 and CDR2 (germline): SGHTA, FQGTGA. CDR3 DNA sequence: TGTGCCAGCAGTAAGGCCAGGGATGCTGAAGCTTTCTTT. Translated, it gives CASSKARDAEAFF.

J is TRBJ1-3 and V is TRBV9, with D possibly being TRBD1 (5 bases). The germline V and J ends were trimmed by 0 bases and 1 base, with 14 bases remaining between them. Germline CDR1 SGDLS, CDR2 YYNGEE. The CDR3 extends over 17 amino acids. CDR3 bases: TGTGCCAGCAGCGTAGCTCTGGGGCCGAGGTCTGGAAACACCATATATTTT. Residues: CASSVALGPRSGNTIYF.

This clonotype has just a few counts. The chain is built from TRBV12-3 or TRBV12-4 and TRBJ2-1; no reliable D call. V gave up 1 base and J gave up 3 bases, with 7 bases separating them. The CDR3 loop spans 14 amino acids. This chain's CDR3 is CASSLGNNYNEQFF. CDR3 bases: TGTGCCAGCAGTTTAGGGAACAACTACAATGAGCAGTTCTTC.

Ten or more counts support this clonotype. The gene calls are TRBV5-1 and TRBJ1-2; D is perhaps TRBD1 (5 bases). Per germline, CDR1 SGHRS and CDR2 YFSETQ. There are 14 residues in the CDR3. Deletions cut 4 bases from V and 6 bases from J, with 16 bases between. The CDR3 DNA follows: TGCGCCAGCAGCCGAGCCGGGACTGAGAATGGCTACACCTTC. As protein: CASSRAGTENGYTF.